This T cell receptor beta chain was identified during a study of post-analysis software for immune sequencing data. Study-wide points: Under the F measure, samples that were prepared in one batch clustered strongly together. Controls showed lower frequencies than patients for 5 or 6 TRBV segments, and TRBV5-6, TRBV5-1 and TRBV20-1 were among these.

Per germline, CDR1 SGHDT and CDR2 YYEEEE. The CDR3 spans 12 residues. A word on this clonotype: The antigen remains undetermined.

Unique-molecular-identifier-tagged TCR beta cDNA libraries were used. MiXCR was run by TCRdb on the PCR reads, yielding one entry per CDR3 protein. In the table there are 450,000 to 650,000 distinct CDR3 sequences, around 47% of which are singletons. The chain uses TRBV5-6 and TRBJ2-7, with D perhaps being TRBD1 or TRBD2 (6 bases each). The end of the DNA aligns better with TRBJ2-5, so the J call may be wrong. Material for sequencing was blood. This TCR came from a girl under 18 with multiple sclerosis. CDR3 loop: CASLGGAETQYF. The CDR3 DNA reads as TGTGCCAGCCTCGGGGGCGCAGAGACCCAGTACTTC.